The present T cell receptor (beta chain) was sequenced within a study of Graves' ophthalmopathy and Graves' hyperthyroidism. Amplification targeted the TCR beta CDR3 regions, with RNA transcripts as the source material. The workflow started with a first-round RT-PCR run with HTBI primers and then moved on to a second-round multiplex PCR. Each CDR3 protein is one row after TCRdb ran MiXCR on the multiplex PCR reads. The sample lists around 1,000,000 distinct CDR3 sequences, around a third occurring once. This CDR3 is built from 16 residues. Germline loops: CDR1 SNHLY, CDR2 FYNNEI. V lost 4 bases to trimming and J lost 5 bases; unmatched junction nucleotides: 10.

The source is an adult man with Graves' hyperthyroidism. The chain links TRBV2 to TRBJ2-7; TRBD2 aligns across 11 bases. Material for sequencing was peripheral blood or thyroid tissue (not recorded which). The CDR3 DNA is TGTGCCAGCAGTGGTGGTAGCGGGAGGGCCGCCCACGAGCAGTACTTC. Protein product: CASSGGSGRAAHEQYF.